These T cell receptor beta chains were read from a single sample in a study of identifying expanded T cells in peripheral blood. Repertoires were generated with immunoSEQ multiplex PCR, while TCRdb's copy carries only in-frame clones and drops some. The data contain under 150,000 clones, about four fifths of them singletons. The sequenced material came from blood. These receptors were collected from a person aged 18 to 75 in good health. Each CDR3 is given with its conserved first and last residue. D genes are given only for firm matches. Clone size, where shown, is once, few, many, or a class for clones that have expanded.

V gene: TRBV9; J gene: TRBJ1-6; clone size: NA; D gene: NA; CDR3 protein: CASSVEGGAEYSPLHF; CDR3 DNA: TGTGCCAGCAGCGTAGAGGGGGGAGCGGAGTATTCACCCCTCCACTTT
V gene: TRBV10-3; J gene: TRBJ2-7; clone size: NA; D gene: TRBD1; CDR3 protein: CAISGQGEYEQYF; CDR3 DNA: TGTGCCATCAGCGGACAGGGAGAGTACGAGCAGTACTTC
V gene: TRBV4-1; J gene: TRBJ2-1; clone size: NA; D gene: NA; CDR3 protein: CASSQDFFRRRSEQFF; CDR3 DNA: TGCGCCAGCAGCCAAGATTTCTTCAGAAGGCGGAGTGAGCAGTTCTTC
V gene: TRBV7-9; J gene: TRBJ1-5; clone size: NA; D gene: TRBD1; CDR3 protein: CASSLGGSRGDQPQHF; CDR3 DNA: TGTGCCAGCAGCTTAGGCGGGAGCAGGGGGGATCAGCCCCAGCATTTT
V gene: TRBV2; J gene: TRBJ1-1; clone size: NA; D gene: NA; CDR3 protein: CASVRDSWVNTEAFF; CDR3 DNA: TGTGCCAGCGTAAGAGACAGCTGGGTGAACACTGAAGCTTTCTTT
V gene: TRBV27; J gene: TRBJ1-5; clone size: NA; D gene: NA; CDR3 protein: CASSFGGGGNQPQHF; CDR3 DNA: TGTGCCAGCAGTTTCGGAGGGGGGGGCAATCAGCCCCAGCATTTT
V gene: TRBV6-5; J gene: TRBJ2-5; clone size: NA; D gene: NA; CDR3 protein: CASSYHGGGETQYF; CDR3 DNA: TGTGCCAGCAGTTACCATGGGGGTGGGGAGACCCAGTACTTC
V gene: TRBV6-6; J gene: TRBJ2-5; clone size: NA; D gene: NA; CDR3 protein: CASSYSGLQETQYF; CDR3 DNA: TGTGCCAGCAGTTATTCAGGGTTACAAGAGACCCAGTACTTC
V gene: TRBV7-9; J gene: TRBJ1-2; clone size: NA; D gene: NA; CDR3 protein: CASSPRTAIYGYTF; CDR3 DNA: TGTGCCAGCAGCCCCCGGACAGCTATCTATGGCTACACCTTC
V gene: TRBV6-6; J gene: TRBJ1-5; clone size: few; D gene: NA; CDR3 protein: CASRPSGAYNQPQHF; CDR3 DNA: TGTGCCAGCAGGCCCTCAGGGGCTTACAATCAGCCCCAGCATTTT
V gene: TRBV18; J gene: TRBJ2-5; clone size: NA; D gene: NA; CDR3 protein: CASSRGAGETQYF; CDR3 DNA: TGTGCCAGCTCAAGGGGGGCCGGGGAGACCCAGTACTTC
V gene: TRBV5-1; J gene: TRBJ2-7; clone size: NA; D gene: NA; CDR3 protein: CASSLVEGQAYEQYF; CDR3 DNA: TGCGCCAGCAGCTTGGTCGAGGGCCAGGCCTACGAGCAGTACTTC
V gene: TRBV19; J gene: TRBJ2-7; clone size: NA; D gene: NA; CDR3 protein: CASSDQGAPPYEQYF; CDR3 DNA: TGTGCCAGTAGTGACCAAGGAGCTCCCCCCTACGAGCAGTACTTC
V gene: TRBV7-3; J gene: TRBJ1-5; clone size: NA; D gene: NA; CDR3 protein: CASSLFFRQPQHF; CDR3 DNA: TGTGCCAGCAGCCTATTTTTCCGTCAGCCCCAGCATTTT
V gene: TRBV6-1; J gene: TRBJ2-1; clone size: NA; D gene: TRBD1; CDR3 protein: CASTPRDRPYNEQFF; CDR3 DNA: TGTGCCAGCACTCCTCGGGACAGGCCATACAATGAGCAGTTCTTC
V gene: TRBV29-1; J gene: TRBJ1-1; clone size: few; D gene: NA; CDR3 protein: CSVYPGRVTEAFF; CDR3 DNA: TGCAGCGTGTACCCGGGACGCGTCACTGAAGCTTTCTTT
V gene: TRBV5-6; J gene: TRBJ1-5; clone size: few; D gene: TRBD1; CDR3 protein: CASSQGQGRQPQHF; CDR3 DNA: TGTGCCAGCAGCCAAGGACAGGGAAGGCAGCCCCAGCATTTT
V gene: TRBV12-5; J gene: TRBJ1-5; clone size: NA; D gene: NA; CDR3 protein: CASGSGQPMNQPQHF; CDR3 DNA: TGTGCTAGTGGTTCCGGACAGCCGATGAATCAGCCCCAGCATTTT
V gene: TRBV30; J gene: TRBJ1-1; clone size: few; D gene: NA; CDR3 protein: CACPAGPGDNEAFF; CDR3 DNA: TGTGCCTGCCCGGCCGGTCCGGGAGACAATGAAGCTTTCTTT
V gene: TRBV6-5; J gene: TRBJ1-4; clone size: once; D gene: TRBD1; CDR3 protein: CASSLKTGGLGNLFF; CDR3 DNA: TGTGCCAGCAGTCTAAAGACAGGGGGCCTTGGGAACCTGTTTTTT
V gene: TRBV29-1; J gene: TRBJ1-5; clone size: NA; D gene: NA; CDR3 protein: CSVVYDRRQPQHF; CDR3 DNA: TGCAGCGTTGTTTATGACAGGCGTCAGCCCCAGCATTTT
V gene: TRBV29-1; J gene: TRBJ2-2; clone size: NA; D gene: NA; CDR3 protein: CSVLDRNTGELFF; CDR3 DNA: TGCAGCGTCCTGGACAGGAACACCGGGGAGCTGTTTTTT
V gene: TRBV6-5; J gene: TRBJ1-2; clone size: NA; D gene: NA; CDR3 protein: CASSYSSRGDLYGYTF; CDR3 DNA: TGTGCCAGCAGTTACTCGAGCAGAGGAGACCTCTATGGCTACACCTTC
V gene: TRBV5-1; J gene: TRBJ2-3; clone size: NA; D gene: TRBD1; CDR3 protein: CASSQGQGSTDTQYF; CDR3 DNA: TGCGCCAGCAGCCAGGGACAGGGGAGCACAGATACGCAGTATTTT
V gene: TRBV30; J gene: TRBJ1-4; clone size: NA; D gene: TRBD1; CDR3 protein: CAWTAGQTNEKLFF; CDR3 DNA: TGTGCCTGGACCGCGGGACAGACTAATGAAAAACTGTTTTTT
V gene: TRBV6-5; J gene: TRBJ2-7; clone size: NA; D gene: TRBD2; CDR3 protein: CASTPGGAYEQYF; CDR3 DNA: TGTGCCAGCACCCCGGGGGGGGCTTACGAGCAGTACTTC
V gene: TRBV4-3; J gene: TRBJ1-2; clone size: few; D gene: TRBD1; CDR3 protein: CASSQDRGRVDGYTF; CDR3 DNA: TGCGCCAGCAGCCAGGATAGGGGGCGGGTTGATGGCTACACCTTC